This T cell receptor beta chain was observed in a study of control samples from healthy donors and cancer patients. This CDR3 is built from 17 residues. Per the germline V gene, CDR1 is LGHDT and CDR2 is YNNKEL (reference sequence). V lost 4 bases, J lost 1 base, and 8 bases stayed unmatched. Clones were sequenced by immunoSEQ multiplex PCR, and TCRdb holds only the in-frame ones, with some missing. Of 75,000 to 95,000 clones listed, 65% to 85% are singletons. The sequence was collected from a man aged 65 to 79 with lung cancer. The chain has TRBV3-1 (or the pseudogene TRBV3-2) and TRBJ1-2; 11 bases align to TRBD1. Source material: PBMCs. The CDR3 protein is CASSPRTGGPINYGYTF. For the CDR3, the DNA is TGTGCCAGCAGCCCCCGGACAGGGGGCCCCATTAACTATGGCTACACCTTC.